One and the same sample provided the 13 T cell receptor beta chains below, sequenced in a study of blood T cell repertoires in COVID-19. Profiling relied on immunoSEQ multiplex PCR, and the TCRdb table lists in-frame clones only, not all of them. The repertoire includes some 670,000 clones, just under 90% of them detected once, and over 0.2% sits in the top ten. Sequenced: peripheral blood. These receptors were collected from a young woman with acute or convalescent COVID-19.

The chain combines TRBV14 with TRBJ2-3; D might be TRBD2 (6 bases). Germline CDR1 is SGHDN and CDR2 is FVKESK. Trimming took off 4 bases at V and 0 bases at J, with 11 bases between the two ends. The CDR3 sequence is 15 residues long. CDR3 bases: TGTGCCAGCAGCCCCCGACTAGGGAGCACAGATACGCAGTATTTT. Amino acids: CASSPRLGSTDTQYF.

DNA of the CDR3: TGCGCCAGCAGCTTGGATCCGGGGAGCTCCTACGAGCAGTACTTC. Translated: CASSLDPGSSYEQYF. The chain links TRBV5-1 to TRBJ2-7; TRBD2 might be the D (5 bases). The germline V and J ends were trimmed by 0 bases and 0 bases, with 10 bases remaining between them. The V gene's germline CDR1 is SGHRS and CDR2 YFSETQ. The CDR3 is 15 residues long. The full variable domain, in which reference TRBV5-1 and TRBJ2-7 provide the parts outside the CDR3, is KAGVTQTPRYLIKTRGQQVTLSCSPISGHRSVSWYQQTPGQGLQFLFEYFSETQRNKGNFPGRFSGRQFSNSRSEMNVSTLELGDSALYLCASSLDPGSSYEQYFGPGTRLTVT.

This clone has more than one count but fewer than ten. V and J are TRBV21-1 and TRBJ1-5. TRBV21-1 is listed as a pseudogene. This CDR3 has 14 amino acids. The CDR3 region has the DNA TGTGCCAGCAGCAAAGATAAATACCGGGATCAGGCCCCATTT. Its translation: CASSKDKYRDQAPF.

The V call is TRBV14, the J call TRBJ2-3, with 7 bases identical to TRBD2. Germline CDR1 is SGHDN and CDR2 is FVKESK. Trimming took 2 bases from V and 8 from J; bases not matched to a gene: 7. The CDR3 runs to 14 residues. CDR3 sequence: CASSQLPGGGTQYF. The CDR3 nucleotides are TGTGCCAGCAGCCAACTTCCCGGCGGGGGTACGCAGTATTTT.

This clone was observed a few times. The rearrangement links TRBV6-5 to TRBJ1-2; D is possibly TRBD1 (6 bases). The CDR3 runs to 14 residues. Between the trimmed V and J ends, which lost 2 bases and 4 bases, there was a span of 11 bases. Germline values: CDR1 MNHEY, CDR2 SVGAGI. CDR3 region: CASSYGGASYGYTF. Written as DNA, the CDR3 is TGTGCCAGCAGTTACGGGGGGGCGTCCTATGGCTACACCTTC.

J is TRBJ1-3 and V is TRBV9; 8 bases match TRBD1. The CDR3 is 12 residues long. The V gene's germline CDR1 is SGDLS and CDR2 YYNGEE. The CDR3 DNA reads as TGTGGGTCCAGGGGGCCTGGAAACACCATATATTTT. Its protein product is CGSRGPGNTIYF.

The gene calls are TRBV28 and TRBJ1-6; D not resolved. The germline gives CDR1 MDHEN, CDR2 SYDVKM. Trimming removed 3 bases from V and 7 bases from J, with 10 bases in between. This CDR3 has 14 amino acids. Here the CDR3 DNA reads TGTGCCAGCAGTTTTGAGACAATAAATTCACCCCTCCACTTT. This gives the protein CASSFETINSPLHF.

J is TRBJ1-1 and V is TRBV9, with D possibly matching TRBD1 (5 bases). This CDR3 region has 14 residues. Trimming took off 5 bases at V and 4 bases at J, with 15 bases between the two ends. The V gene's germline CDR1 is SGDLS and CDR2 YYNGEE. CDR3 coding DNA: TGTGCCAGCAGTGGGGGACTGGAGGGCACTGAAGCTTTCTTT. It specifies CASSGGLEGTEAFF. The full variable domain, in which reference TRBV9 and TRBJ1-1 provide the parts outside the CDR3, is DSGVTQTPKHLITATGQRVTLRCSPRSGDLSVYWYQQSLDQGLQFLIQYYNGEERAKGNILERFSAQQFPDLHSELNLSSLELGDSALYFCASSGGLEGTEAFFGQGTRLTVV.

The CDR3 sequence: CASGQGGFNQPQHF. The CDR3 region has the DNA TGTGCTAGTGGTCAGGGGGGCTTCAATCAGCCCCAGCATTTT. The chain couples TRBV12-5 to TRBJ1-5; the match to TRBD1 covers 7 bases. The CDR3 contains 14 residues. The V gene end was trimmed by 5 bases and the J gene end by 3 bases; junction bases not matched to a gene: 4. The V gene's germline CDR1 is LGHNT and CDR2 FRNRAP.

This chain uses TRBV27 with TRBJ2-7, with 10 bases matching TRBD2. The CDR3 length is 19 residues. Germline CDR1 and CDR2: MNHEY and SMNVEV (reference sequence). Losses at the gene ends were 0 bases for V and 2 bases for J; bases not matched to a gene: 13. The CDR3 sequence is CASSLSWGLAGDHAYEQYF. CDR3 DNA: TGTGCCAGCAGTTTATCTTGGGGGCTAGCGGGGGACCATGCCTACGAGCAGTACTTC.

This clone was counted a single time. The rearrangement links TRBV7-2 to TRBJ1-2; 7 bases fit TRBD1. CDR3 length: 14 amino acids. The germline gives CDR1 SGHTA, CDR2 FQGNSA. Trimming at V came to 3 bases and at J to 1 base, leaving 2 bases not matched to a gene. CDR3 in amino acids: CASSLDRNNYGYTF. DNA of the CDR3: TGTGCCAGCAGCTTGGACAGGAATAACTATGGCTACACCTTC.

The chain uses TRBV6-1 and TRBJ1-3; a possible D gene is TRBD1 (5 bases). V was shortened by 4 bases and J by 2 bases, with 24 bases between the two germline ends. Germline loops: CDR1 MNHNS, CDR2 SASEGT. This CDR3 has 19 residues. CDR3 sequence: CASSGGGTREGRPGNTIYF. The CDR3 bases are TGTGCCAGCAGTGGGGGGGGGACCAGGGAGGGTCGGCCTGGAAACACCATATATTTT.

The genes are TRBV7-9 and TRBJ2-7, with a weak D call TRBD1 (6 bases). The CDR3 runs to 13 residues. With 2 bases removed from V and 5 bases from J, the gap between germline ends came to 10 bases. Germline loops: CDR1 SEHNR, CDR2 FQNEAQ (reference sequence). CDR3 in amino acids: CASSLTGFNEQYF. DNA of the CDR3: TGTGCCAGCAGCTTAACAGGGTTCAACGAGCAGTACTTC.